These 10 T cell receptor beta chains share one sample of origin, sequenced in a study of blood T cells in healthy people across ages. For the second PCR, which ran for about 7 to 12 cycles, a sample-barcoded 5' primer and a J-beta primer mix were used. MiXCR, applied by TCRdb to the 5' RACE reads, yields one record per CDR3 protein. The sample yields 800,000 or so distinct CDR3 sequences, just under 25% seen once. These same data were also listed under a study on T cells of mothers and their children.

The sequenced sample consisted of blood. These receptors were collected from a boy aged 10-17 years in good health.

The chain joins TRBV3-1 to TRBJ2-5; 10 bases match TRBD2. This CDR3 comprises 15 residues. The germline gives CDR1 LGHDT, CDR2 YNNKEL (reference sequence). The trim removed 2 bases at V and 3 bases at J, leaving 3 bases unmatched. The CDR3 here is CASSQPTSGEETQYF. The DNA of the CDR3 is TGTGCCAGCAGCCAACCTACTAGCGGGGAAGAGACCCAGTACTTC.

This chain connects TRBV6-6 to TRBJ2-5, with a weak D call TRBD2 (5 bases). Trimming took 8 bases from V and 3 from J, leaving 19 bases between them. This CDR3 contains 15 residues. CDR1 and CDR2 from the germline V gene are MNHNY and SVGAGI (reference sequence). CDR3 sequence: CASGGPLYFEETQYF. The CDR3 DNA reads TGTGCCAGCGGAGGACCTCTTTATTTCGAAGAGACCCAGTACTTC.

This clonotype was counted only a few times. The V gene is TRBV10-3, the J gene TRBJ2-5; D is perhaps TRBD2 (6 bases). This CDR3 has 12 residues. The ends were cut back, 5 bases at V and 5 bases at J, with 9 bases in the middle. Germline V gene lookup returns CDR1 ENHRY and CDR2 SYGVKD. Written as DNA, the CDR3 is TGTGCCATCAGTAGAGGAGGGGAGACCCAGTACTTC. Its protein is CAISRGGETQYF.

This clonotype was observed a few times. The chain uses TRBV5-5 and TRBJ2-7, with 10 bases that match TRBD1. Germline-derived CDR1 and CDR2 are SGHKS and YYEKEE (reference sequence). The CDR3 covers 14 residues. V shed 7 bases and J 4 bases; nucleotides not matched to a gene: 8. CDR3 sequence (DNA): TGTGCCAGCCGTTCCAGGACAGGGGGATACGAGCAGTACTTC. It translates to CASRSRTGGYEQYF.

This rearrangement joins TRBV4-2 to TRBJ2-7; D is uncertain. CDR3 length: 16 amino acids. The V gene's germline CDR1 is LGHNA and CDR2 YNFKEQ. Trimming took off 0 bases at V and 0 bases at J, with 12 bases between the two ends. This chain's CDR3 is CASSQEVGVSSYEQYF. For the CDR3, the DNA is TGTGCCAGCAGCCAAGAAGTCGGTGTTAGCTCCTACGAGCAGTACTTC.

The sample holds a few counts of this clonotype. The chain employs TRBV28 and TRBJ2-5; 8 bases align to TRBD2. J lost 2 bases, V lost 7 bases, and 12 bases had no gene match. The germline V gene has CDR1 MDHEN and CDR2 SYDVKM. This CDR3 is built from 16 residues. The CDR3 sequence is CASTPGGTAGQETQYF. For the CDR3, the DNA is TGTGCCAGCACCCCGGGGGGGACCGCCGGGCAAGAGACCCAGTACTTC.

About this clonotype itself: A much more abundant neighbour one base away suggests this may be a read error. This chain connects TRBV28 to TRBJ2-1, with D tentatively TRBD1 or TRBD2 (5 bases each). There are 14 residues in the CDR3. The V gene lost 7 bases and the J gene lost 5 bases, with 15 bases spanning the gap. Germline-derived CDR1 and CDR2 are MDHEN and SYDVKM. CDR3 coding DNA: TGTGCCAGCAAGTCCTCTCGGGACCACAATGAGCAGTTCTTC. This encodes CASKSSRDHNEQFF. Filled out from reference TRBV28 and TRBJ2-1, the complete variable domain reads DVKVTQSSRYLVKRTGEKVFLECVQDMDHENMFWYRQDPGLGLRLIYFSYDVKMKEKGDIPEGYSVSREKKERFSLILESASTNQTSMYLCASKSSRDHNEQFFGPGTRLTVL.

This clonotype has only a few counts. The chain employs TRBV24-1 and TRBJ1-2, with no clear D. Germline-derived CDR1 and CDR2 are KGHDR and SFDVKD. Between the trimmed V and J ends, which lost 2 bases and 2 bases, there was a span of 8 bases. The CDR3 loop spans 14 amino acids. Here the CDR3 DNA reads TGTGCCACCAGTGATTCCGACACGAACTATGGCTACACCTTC. It is translated as CATSDSDTNYGYTF.

The rearrangement joins TRBV7-9 to TRBJ1-2; maybe TRBD1 (6 bases). The germline V gene encodes CDR1 SEHNR and CDR2 FQNEAQ (reference sequence). The CDR3 spans 15 residues. V lost 6 bases and J lost 0, with 14 bases in between. The CDR3 loop is CASSTRDTANYGYTF. In DNA form, the CDR3 reads TGTGCCAGCAGTACACGGGACACAGCTAACTATGGCTACACCTTC.

This clonotype was observed a few times. The chain has TRBV7-2 and TRBJ2-5; D is possibly TRBD1 (6 bases). The V end lost 3 bases, the J end lost 10 bases, and 15 bases lay between the germline ends. This CDR3 comprises 13 residues. CDR1 is SGHTA and CDR2 is FQGNSA in the germline V gene. The CDR3 DNA reads as TGTGCCAGCAGCTTCCCGATTCAGGGGAACCAGTACTTC. It translates to CASSFPIQGNQYF.